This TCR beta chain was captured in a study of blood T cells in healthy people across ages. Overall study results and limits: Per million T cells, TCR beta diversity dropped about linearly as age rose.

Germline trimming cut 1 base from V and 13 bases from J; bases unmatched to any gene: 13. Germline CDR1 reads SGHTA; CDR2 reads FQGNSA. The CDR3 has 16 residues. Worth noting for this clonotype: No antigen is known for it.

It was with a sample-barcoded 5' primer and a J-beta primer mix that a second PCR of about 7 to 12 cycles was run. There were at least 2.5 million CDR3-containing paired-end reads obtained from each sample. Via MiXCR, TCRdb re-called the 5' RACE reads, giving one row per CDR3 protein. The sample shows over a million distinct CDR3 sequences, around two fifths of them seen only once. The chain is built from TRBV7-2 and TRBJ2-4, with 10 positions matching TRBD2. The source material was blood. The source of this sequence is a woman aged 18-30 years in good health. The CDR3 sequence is CASSLVVLAGAIKQYF. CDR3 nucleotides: TGTGCCAGCAGCTTAGTTGTCCTAGCGGGAGCTATAAAGCAGTACTTC.